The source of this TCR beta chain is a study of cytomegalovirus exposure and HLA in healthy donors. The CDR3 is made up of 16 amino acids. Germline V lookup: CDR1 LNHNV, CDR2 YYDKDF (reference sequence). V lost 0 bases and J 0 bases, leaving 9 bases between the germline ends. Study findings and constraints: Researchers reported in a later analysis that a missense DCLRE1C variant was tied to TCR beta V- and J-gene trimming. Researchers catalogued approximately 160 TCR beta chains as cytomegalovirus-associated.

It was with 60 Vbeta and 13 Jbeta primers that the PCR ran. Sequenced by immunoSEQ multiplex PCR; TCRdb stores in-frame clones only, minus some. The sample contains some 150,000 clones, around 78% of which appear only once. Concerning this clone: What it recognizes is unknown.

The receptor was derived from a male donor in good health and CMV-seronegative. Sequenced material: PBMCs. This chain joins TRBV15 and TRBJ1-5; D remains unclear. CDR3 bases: TGTGCCACCAGCAGAGAAGTGGCCGATAGCAATCAGCCCCAGCATTTT. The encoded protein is CATSREVADSNQPQHF.